Listed below are T cell receptor beta chains from one sample, sequenced in a study of blood T cells in healthy people across ages. TCRdb analysed the 5' RACE reads with MiXCR anew, one entry per CDR3 protein. The data show about 1 million distinct CDR3 sequences, more than 35% seen once. The sample was blood. All receptors derive from a woman in her sixties or seventies in good health. Both conserved end residues are part of each CDR3. Some rows mark clone size as missing; the rest say once, few, many or name a class of expanded clone.

V,size,J,CDR3
TRBV29-1,-,TRBJ2-5,CSGGLAGVNEQYF
TRBV29-1,-,-,CSGGTGGAIQETQFF
TRBV20-1,-,TRBJ2-5,CSASHLTSGPGAQYF
TRBV29-1,many,TRBJ2-7,CSVGFPDYEQYF
TRBV20-1,-,TRBJ2-5,CSGLQDSRETQYF
TRBV7-2,many,TRBJ2-1,CASSLGGLAVYNEQFF
TRBV9,-,TRBJ2-1,CASSVSTAGLANEQFF
TRBV5-1,few,TRBJ2-7,CASSLQGGGPYEQYF
TRBV12-3/TRBV12-4,-,TRBJ2-7,CASSLIGAGSYEQYF
TRBV20-1,-,TRBJ2-7,CSARDPGQGMYEQYF
TRBV10-3,many,TRBJ2-7,CAISSGAYEQYF
TRBV20-1,many,TRBJ2-5,CSARGLAEVQETQYF
TRBV12-3/TRBV12-4,once,TRBJ2-5,CASSSTSGRLGETQYF
TRBV29-1,few,TRBJ1-4,CSVPWGEKLFF
TRBV27,-,TRBJ2-3,CASSLAGEDTQYF
TRBV15,few,TRBJ1-4,CATSRARGIGEKLFF
TRBV5-1,-,TRBJ2-6,CASSPWLGLAGTGANVLTF
TRBV27,-,TRBJ1-5,CASSPLNGGGNQPQHF
TRBV25-1,many,TRBJ2-7,CASLEASEQYF
TRBV9,-,TRBJ2-1,CASSTRTSGGGTFF
TRBV20-1,-,TRBJ2-3,CSARIILAGLEYF
TRBV5-4,-,TRBJ2-1,CASSFPYDSEQFF
TRBV7-2,few,TRBJ2-3,CTSSLPASGTDTQYF
TRBV28,once,TRBJ1-5,CASSLSGRGNPGNQPQHF
TRBV20-1,-,TRBJ2-7,CSVRRGISYEQYF
TRBV13,few,TRBJ2-3,CASSSRETAYTDTQYF
TRBV7-8,-,TRBJ2-5,CASSLTWTSRKEQYF
TRBV15,-,TRBJ2-7,CATSRGRDGIKQYF
TRBV20-1,few,TRBJ2-3,CSALRLQGGTTDTQYF
TRBV12-3/TRBV12-4,-,TRBJ1-5,CASTRDRGGNQPQHF
TRBV2,-,-,CASSLDTVDEQYF
TRBV15,once,-,CATSRDQGTETQYF
TRBV6-1,few,TRBJ2-7,CASTRAGTSIFEQYF
TRBV24-1,-,TRBJ2-1,CATSESNLAGGYNEQFF
TRBV29-1,-,TRBJ2-5,CSVENSFQETQYF
TRBV6-5,-,TRBJ2-3,CASSYDGQGKLGSTDTQYF